This TCR beta chain was obtained from a study of CD8 T cells in Susac syndrome (dated by TCRdb to about 2019). In terms of the full investigation: The study used repertoire sequencing to test whether antigen drove CD8+ T cell activation and differentiation in Susac syndrome. What the authors observed across the whole study: The number of individuals in the TCR sequencing and HLA analysis was acknowledged as relatively small.

Remarks on this clonotype: This clone's antigen is unknown. No base-level quality is on record; no much larger clone is a single base apart.

Peripheral blood CD8+ and CD4+ T cells from healthy donors, Susac syndrome patients and multiple sclerosis patients were profiled by high-throughput TCR beta sequencing. Multiple sclerosis controls were treatment-naive patients with stable or active relapsing-remitting disease fulfilling revised McDonald criteria. Bulk CD8+ and CD4+ T cells were purified by magnetic negative isolation, while CD8+ TEMRA cells were enriched using FACS. Blood was drawn into EDTA tubes, processed within 24 hours, and PBMCs were isolated by density gradient centrifugation. PBMCs intended for TCR sequencing were cryopreserved in liquid nitrogen and thawed later in a water bath at 37 degrees C. The sorted or isolated CD4+, CD8+ and CD8+ TEMRA cells reached a purity of at least 90%. The CDR3 goes from the cysteine to the phenylalanine over 15 residues. Only the CDR3 DNA stays, 45 bases, in frame from base 1. The germline V gene specifies MDHEN as CDR1 and SYDVKM as CDR2. Trimming leaves V shorter by 1 base and J shorter by 7 bases, with the junction holding 5 bases beyond the gene matches.

RNA was extracted with the RNeasy kit and roughly 0.5 to 1 ug was reverse transcribed using random hexamers. The immunoSEQ multiplex PCR assay, which covers 54 Vbeta and 13 Jbeta segments, was used to amplify TCR beta CDR3 regions. PCR amplification bias was corrected using a synthetic template baseline for primer optimization and computational correction. Per the source publication's procedure: Reads were annotated to V, D and J genes per IMGT and analyzed with immunoSEQ Analyzer, keeping only productive sequences. Clonality was computed as one minus Shannon entropy normalized by log2 of the number of productive unique sequences. Public and private clones were assessed among the 100 most prevalent clones of each patient and control. Clones were defined as Susac-specific when absent from the healthy and MS cohorts, from about 970 published viral clones and from other ImmuneACCESS disease sequences. In-frame beta chains were kept once TCRdb had trimmed the public reads at Q25 with fastp and called clones with MiXCR. For every CDR3 protein sequence, its rows merge into one entry that carries the most common genes and DNA. The V and J calls reflect TCRdb's pipeline rather than the authors' work. Present in this sample are 150,000 to 200,000 distinct CDR3 sequences, roughly 92% of which were seen just once. Roughly 0.098% of the sample comes from the top ten.

The sequencing sample was made of CD4+ T cells from PBMCs. The receptor was isolated from a human donor with multiple sclerosis. This receptor chain uses TRBV28 and TRBJ2-7; 12 bases in between match TRBD2. The bases are TGTGCCAGCAGTTTATATACTAGCGGGAGGAATGAGCAGTACTTC. The translation is CASSLYTSGRNEQYF. Here the CDR3 is joined to the reference TRBV28 and TRBJ2-7 genes, and the full variable domain is: DVKVTQSSRYLVKRTGEKVFLECVQDMDHENMFWYRQDPGLGLRLIYFSYDVKMKEKGDIPEGYSVSREKKERFSLILESASTNQTSMYLCASSLYTSGRNEQYFGPGTRLTVT.